A single sample is the source of the 20 T cell receptor beta chains below, sequenced in a study of shared clonotypes between healthy human individuals. TCRdb's table, derived via immunoSEQ multiplex PCR, lists solely in-frame clones and lacks some. The sample carries more than 1 million clones, 70% to 80% recorded once. Sequences were obtained from memory CD4+ T cells from PBMCs. This sample's subset: CD45RA-negative fraction. These receptors all stem from a man between 18 and 35 years old in good health. Some clones in this sample may be carry-over from other donors' samples.

This clone was detected a few times. This chain connects TRBV5-5 to TRBJ1-3, with D hard to call. Germline CDR1 SGHKS, CDR2 YYEKEE (reference sequence). The CDR3 is 13 residues long. V lost 3 bases to trimming and J lost 0 bases, with 4 bases between them. CDR3 DNA sequence: TGTGCCAGCAGCTCCCTCTCTGGAAACACCATATATTTT. Protein product: CASSSLSGNTIYF.

The chain is built from TRBV28 and TRBJ2-7; perhaps D is TRBD1 or TRBD2 (5 bases each). V was cut by 2 bases and J by 2 bases, with 13 bases left in between. Germline V gene sequence: CDR1 MDHEN, CDR2 SYDVKM. CDR3 length: 15 amino acids. Here the CDR3 DNA reads TGTGCCAGCAGTTTAGGGGGATCCGGGGCCTACGAGCAGTACTTC. Its translation: CASSLGGSGAYEQYF. Combining the CDR3 with reference TRBV28 and TRBJ2-7 gives the whole variable domain DVKVTQSSRYLVKRTGEKVFLECVQDMDHENMFWYRQDPGLGLRLIYFSYDVKMKEKGDIPEGYSVSREKKERFSLILESASTNQTSMYLCASSLGGSGAYEQYFGPGTRLTVT.

This rearrangement joins TRBV29-1 to TRBJ2-1; D could derive from TRBD1 or TRBD2 (5 bases each). The CDR3 length is 15 residues. Per germline, CDR1 SQVTM and CDR2 ANQGSEA. Trimming shortened V by 8 bases and J by 0 bases, and 17 bases separated the two germline ends. The CDR3 bases are TGCAGCCCCTGGGGACCGACAAGCTCCTACAATGAGCAGTTCTTC. Encoded protein: CSPWGPTSSYNEQFF.

This sequence joins TRBV29-1 and TRBJ1-5; D is unclear. The CDR3 is 13 amino acids. V lost 1 base to trimming and J lost 5 bases, with 9 bases between them. Germline V gene sequence: CDR1 SQVTM, CDR2 ANQGSEA. Here the CDR3 reads CSVEVNRDQPQHF. The CDR3 nucleotides are TGCAGCGTTGAAGTTAATCGAGATCAGCCCCAGCATTTT.

The V and J genes are TRBV5-4 and TRBJ1-4; perhaps TRBD1 as D (6 bases). Germline CDR1 SGHNT, CDR2 YYREEE (reference sequence). The length of the CDR3 is 14 residues. V was clipped by 2 bases and J by 6 bases, with 11 bases between them. The CDR3 DNA sequence: TGTGCCAGCAGCTTCGGGGGGCGAGATGAAAAACTGTTTTTT. Protein sequence: CASSFGGRDEKLFF.

In this sample, this clone turned up a few times. V gene TRBV9 combines with J gene TRBJ1-2; D unresolved. V lost 0 bases and J 5 bases, leaving 11 bases between the germline ends. This CDR3 is 14 amino acids long. CDR1 and CDR2 from the germline V gene are SGDLS and YYNGEE. The CDR3 nucleotides are TGTGCCAGCAGCGTAGGAAATCTCGCGTATGGCTACACCTTC. Translated: CASSVGNLAYGYTF.

The CDR3, as DNA: TGTGCCAGCAGCTTAGCAGTCGGGGAGCTGTTTTTT. It codes for CASSLAVGELFF. V and J are TRBV7-9 and TRBJ2-2; the D is unclear. The germline gives CDR1 SEHNR, CDR2 FQNEAQ (reference sequence). V lost 0 bases and J lost 7, with 3 bases in between. The CDR3 runs 12 residues.

The rearrangement uses TRBV12-1 and TRBJ1-1; the DNA was not used to check the table's D call, TRBD1. TRBV12-1 is listed as a pseudogene. This CDR3 is built from 14 residues. CDR3 residues: CASSFRPGNTEAFF. The CDR3 nucleotides are TGTGCCAGCAGCTTCCGGCCAGGGAACACTGAAGCTTTCTTT.

The chain carries TRBV5-1 and TRBJ2-2; no firm D call. This CDR3 is built from 15 residues. CDR1 is SGHRS, CDR2 YFSETQ, per germline. V lost 0 bases to trimming and J lost 3 bases, with 9 bases between them. In DNA form, the CDR3 reads TGCGCCAGCAGCTTGGGGACGGCCGACACCGGGGAGCTGTTTTTT. It is translated as CASSLGTADTGELFF.

This clone was counted once. The chain recombines TRBV5-1 with TRBJ2-5, with D hard to call. CDR1 SGHRS and CDR2 YFSETQ come from the germline V gene. The CDR3 spans 15 residues. V lost 0 bases and J lost 2, with 11 bases in between. The CDR3 region is CASSLVPGPQETQYF. In DNA, the CDR3 is TGCGCCAGCAGCTTGGTACCCGGACCACAAGAGACCCAGTACTTC. The entire variable domain, with the rest obtained from reference TRBV5-1 and TRBJ2-5, is as follows: KAGVTQTPRYLIKTRGQQVTLSCSPISGHRSVSWYQQTPGQGLQFLFEYFSETQRNKGNFPGRFSGRQFSNSRSEMNVSTLELGDSALYLCASSLVPGPQETQYFGPGTRLLVL.

V gene TRBV2 combines with J gene TRBJ1-4; D unclear. V gave up 3 bases and J gave up 0 bases, with 8 bases separating them. The germline CDR1 and CDR2 sequences are SNHLY and FYNNEI. This CDR3 is 15 amino acids long. CDR3 loop: CASSDFRSTNEKLFF. The CDR3, as DNA: TGTGCCAGCAGTGATTTCAGGTCAACTAATGAAAAACTGTTTTTT.

This sequence joins TRBV6-1 and TRBJ2-7, with D possibly matching TRBD1 (6 bases). Looked up from germline, CDR1 is MNHNS and CDR2 is SASEGT. This CDR3 region has 14 residues. Deletions cut 2 bases from V and 0 bases from J, with 8 bases between. This CDR3 reads CASSEQGISYEQYF. The CDR3 DNA reads TGTGCCAGCAGTGAACAGGGGATCTCCTACGAGCAGTACTTC.

This sequence joins TRBV18 and TRBJ2-7, with 8 bases that match TRBD2. CDR3 size: 15 residues. Looked up from germline, CDR1 is KGHSH and CDR2 is LQKENI. The V gene end was trimmed by 3 bases and the J gene end by 2 bases; junction bases not matched to a gene: 6. The CDR3 nucleotides are TGTGCCAGCTCACCGGGTACTAGCGGTGCCTACGAGCAGTACTTC. Protein: CASSPGTSGAYEQYF.

The chain combines TRBV5-1 with TRBJ2-7, with D maybe TRBD2 (5 bases). Deletions cut 2 bases from V and 2 bases from J, with 11 bases between. This CDR3 region has 14 residues. Germline CDR1 reads SGHRS; CDR2 reads YFSETQ. CDR3 region: CASSFSGVPYEQYF. The CDR3 DNA reads TGCGCCAGCAGCTTTTCCGGGGTTCCCTACGAGCAGTACTTC.

V gene TRBV27 combines with J gene TRBJ2-2; D not certain. V was trimmed by 7 bases and J by 8 bases, leaving 11 bases between them. Germline V gene data show CDR1 as MNHEY and CDR2 as SMNVEV (reference sequence). The CDR3 sequence is 12 residues long. The CDR3 DNA reads as TGTGCCAGCAATATCCCCTCGGGGGAGCTGTTTTTT. Its translation is CASNIPSGELFF.

Written as DNA, the CDR3 is TGTGCCAGCAGCTTAGTGGAGACCTCGGGTACGCAGTATTTT. Protein: CASSLVETSGTQYF. The chain is built from TRBV7-8 and TRBJ2-3; D not resolved. This CDR3 has 14 amino acids. Germline loops: CDR1 SGHVS, CDR2 FQNEAQ. V lost 1 base, J lost 8 bases, and 13 bases lay in between.

The chain couples TRBV6-6 to TRBJ2-5, with a tentative D call TRBD2 (6 bases). V lost 1 base, J lost 4 bases, and 10 bases lay in between. The CDR3 sequence is 14 residues long. Germline V gene lookup returns CDR1 MNHNY and CDR2 SVGAGI (reference sequence). The CDR3 loop is CASSYYGGIETQYF. The CDR3 DNA is TGTGCCAGCAGTTACTATGGAGGGATAGAGACCCAGTACTTC.

On this clone itself: This sample includes further DNA sequences coding for the same CDR3. CDR3 amino acids: CAISPRGTDTQYF. As DNA, the CDR3 is TGTGCCATCAGTCCCCGGGGGACAGATACGCAGTATTTT. V usage is TRBV10-3 and J usage is TRBJ2-3, with D possibly being TRBD2 (6 bases). V dropped 5 bases and J dropped 3 bases, with 9 bases sitting between them. The CDR3 is made up of 13 amino acids. CDR1 and CDR2 (germline): ENHRY, SYGVKD.

This chain joins TRBV7-9 and TRBJ2-7; TRBD2 agrees at 8 bases. The CDR3 has 15 residues. Germline CDR1 SEHNR, CDR2 FQNEAQ (reference sequence). After removal of 1 base from V and 7 bases from J, the junction contained 9 bases not matched to a gene. CDR3 in DNA: TGTGCCAGCAGCTTAGACCTAGCGGCGGGGGGAGAGCAGTACTTC. Translation: CASSLDLAAGGEQYF. The variable domain in full, with the rest retrieved from reference TRBV7-9 and TRBJ2-7, is DTGVSQNPRHKITKRGQNVTFRCDPISEHNRLYWYRQTLGQGPEFLTYFQNEAQLEKSRLLSDRFSAERPKGSFSTLEIQRTEQGDSAMYLCASSLDLAAGGEQYFGPGTRLTVT.

This sequence joins TRBV2 and TRBJ2-1; D not certain. The V end was cut by 8 bases, the J end by 5 bases, with 4 bases between. This CDR3 spans 10 amino acids. The germline CDR1 and CDR2 sequences are SNHLY and FYNNEI. The CDR3 is CASGNNEQFF. The CDR3 DNA reads TGTGCCAGCGGGAACAATGAGCAGTTCTTC.